Each of the 19 T cell receptor beta chains below was sequenced from the same sample in a study of cytomegalovirus exposure and HLA in healthy donors. Here immunoSEQ multiplex PCR was the method, and the copy in TCRdb shows in-frame clones only, minus some. The table shows some 83,000 clones, with approximately 94% occurring only once. The sample comprised PBMCs. The receptors come from a woman aged 18-35 years in good health and CMV-seropositive.

This chain links TRBV27 with TRBJ2-1; D is undetermined. The V end was cut by 6 bases, the J end by 1 base, with 16 bases between. The CDR3 loop spans 16 amino acids. Germline V gene data show CDR1 as MNHEY and CDR2 as SMNVEV (reference sequence). CDR3 sequence (DNA): TGTGCCAGCAGCCAGGTGCTGGGTAAGTCCTACAATGAGCAGTTCTTC. Translating gives CASSQVLGKSYNEQFF.

The chain uses TRBV7-2 and TRBJ2-3; 10 nucleotides match TRBD2. The trim removed 2 bases at V and 6 bases at J, leaving 5 bases unmatched. From germline, CDR1 is SGHTA and CDR2 FQGNSA. This CDR3 is built from 15 residues. The CDR3 loop reads CASSLPTSGWDTQYF. The CDR3 DNA follows: TGTGCCAGCAGCTTACCGACTAGCGGGTGGGATACGCAGTATTTT.

This clone has a single count. The chain uses TRBV19 and TRBJ2-3; TRBD2 matches at 11 bases. CDR1 is LNHDA, CDR2 SQIVND, per germline (reference sequence). The CDR3 has 16 residues. J gave up 5 bases and V 5 bases, and 9 bases lay outside the gene matches. CDR3 residues: CASSPPDSGGGDTQYF. DNA for the CDR3: TGTGCCAGTAGTCCCCCGGATAGCGGGGGGGGAGATACGCAGTATTTT.

V is TRBV4-1 and J is TRBJ1-3; no definite D call. CDR1 is MGHRA, CDR2 YSYEKL, per germline. Trimming took off 6 bases at V and 0 bases at J, with 9 bases between the two ends. This CDR3 comprises 14 residues. The CDR3 loop is CASRGGPSGNTIYF. The CDR3 DNA reads TGCGCCAGCAGGGGCGGGCCCTCTGGAAACACCATATATTTT.

The genes are TRBV10-3 and TRBJ1-5, with 9 bases identical to TRBD1. Per germline, CDR1 ENHRY and CDR2 SYGVKD. The V gene end was trimmed by 11 bases and the J gene end by 1 base; junction bases not matched to a gene: 15. The CDR3 runs 17 residues. CDR3 coding DNA: TGTGCCTCAGGAGGGACAGGGTACTCTGGGAGCAATCAGCCCCAGCATTTT. Amino acid sequence: CASGGTGYSGSNQPQHF.

The chain employs TRBV4-3 and TRBJ1-5; D not certain. V was trimmed by 1 base and J by 3 bases, leaving 7 bases between them. The CDR3 consists of 14 residues. Germline V gives CDR1 LGHNA, CDR2 YSLEER. CDR3 loop: CASSQGLYNQPQHF. In nucleotides, the CDR3 is TGCGCCAGCAGCCAAGGACTGTACAATCAGCCCCAGCATTTT.

The chain joins TRBV5-1 to TRBJ2-1; D possibly corresponds to TRBD2 (6 bases). V was pared by 0 bases and J by 4 bases, with 11 bases between. The CDR3 loop spans 15 amino acids. In germline, CDR1 is SGHRS, CDR2 YFSETQ. The CDR3 region is CASSLADSGYNEQFF. Here the CDR3 DNA reads TGCGCCAGCAGCTTGGCCGATAGCGGATACAATGAGCAGTTCTTC.

This chain joins TRBV30 and TRBJ2-1; possible D gene TRBD2, 6 bases. The CDR3 consists of 13 residues. Trimming shortened V by 2 bases and J by 5 bases, and 10 bases separated the two germline ends. Germline V lookup: CDR1 GTSNPN, CDR2 SVGIG (reference sequence). The chain's CDR3 is CAWSLWGDNEQFF. The CDR3 DNA is TGTGCCTGGAGTTTATGGGGGGACAATGAGCAGTTCTTC.

This clone occurred once. The CDR3 protein is CASSYGERYEQYF. The CDR3 DNA reads as TGTGCCAGCAGTTACGGGGAGCGGTACGAGCAGTACTTC. The J gene is TRBJ2-7, the V gene TRBV6-5; possibly TRBD2 for D (5 bases). CDR1 MNHEY and CDR2 SVGAGI come from the germline V gene. The CDR3 consists of 13 residues. Trimming removed 2 bases at V and 4 bases at J, with 9 bases between.

The chain links TRBV11-3 to TRBJ1-1; maybe TRBD1 (5 bases). V lost 5 bases to trimming and J lost 1 base, with 11 bases between them. The CDR3 contains 14 residues. Germline V CDR1 and CDR2: SGHNT, YENEEA. CDR3 sequence (DNA): TGTGCCAGCAGCCCTGACAGCCCGAACACTGAAGCTTTCTTT. It codes for CASSPDSPNTEAFF.

The chain has TRBV2 and TRBJ2-5; D may be TRBD1 (6 bases). The CDR3 runs 14 residues. Germline CDR1 is SNHLY and CDR2 is FYNNEI. Trimming shortened V by 6 bases and J by 11 bases, and 22 bases separated the two germline ends. CDR3 nucleotides: TGTGCCAGCAGAGAGACAGGTAACGATTGGAAGCAGTACTTC. It translates to CASRETGNDWKQYF.

The V gene is TRBV18, the J gene TRBJ2-1, with TRBD1 matching over 9 bases. The junction had 6 bases not matched to a gene; V was cut back by 1 base and J by 8 bases. Germline V gene data show CDR1 as KGHSH and CDR2 as LQKENI. CDR3 length equals 15 residues. The CDR3 nucleotides read TGTGCCAGCTCACCACAGGGGACAGGGTACGATGAGCAGTTCTTC. Its protein product is CASSPQGTGYDEQFF.

The chain uses TRBV19 and TRBJ1-1; possibly TRBD1 for D (6 bases). V lost 9 bases and J 1 base, leaving 21 bases between the germline ends. Germline lookup yields CDR1 LNHDA and CDR2 SQIVND (reference sequence). CDR3 length: 16 residues. CDR3 loop: CASGPTGNQENTEAFF. CDR3 sequence (DNA): TGTGCCAGCGGCCCCACAGGGAACCAAGAGAACACTGAAGCTTTCTTT.

The rearrangement joins TRBV6-5 to TRBJ1-1; D is unclear. This CDR3 comprises 16 residues. The V gene lost 2 bases and the J gene lost 3 bases, with 16 bases spanning the gap. CDR1 MNHEY and CDR2 SVGAGI come from the germline V gene. The CDR3 DNA reads as TGTGCCAGCAGTTACCCGAGCGAGGGAGAGGACACTGAAGCTTTCTTT. It specifies CASSYPSEGEDTEAFF.

The chain carries TRBV7-2 and TRBJ2-6, with D uncertain. The CDR3 sequence is 17 residues long. Trimming pared 4 bases from V and 0 bases from J, leaving 13 bases between. Germline CDR1 reads SGHTA; CDR2 reads FQGNSA. CDR3 protein: CASSSLGSNSGANVLTF. The DNA for the CDR3 is TGTGCCAGCAGCTCCCTCGGTTCGAACTCTGGGGCCAACGTCCTGACTTTC.

This chain joins TRBV5-6 and TRBJ2-1, with TRBD1 as a possible D gene (5 bases). Germline V gene data show CDR1 as SGHDT and CDR2 as YYEEEE. CDR3 length: 15 residues. V was trimmed by 6 bases and J by 0 bases, leaving 13 bases between them. CDR3 loop: CASTVGQSSYNEQFF. CDR3 bases: TGTGCCAGCACCGTGGGGCAGAGCTCCTACAATGAGCAGTTCTTC.

V usage is TRBV29-1 and J usage is TRBJ1-1, with a tentative D call TRBD1 (6 bases). This CDR3 comprises 14 residues. CDR1 and CDR2 (germline): SQVTM, ANQGSEA. V gave up 5 bases and J gave up 3 bases, with 16 bases separating them. CDR3 sequence: CSVSPGKGDTEAFF. The CDR3 DNA reads as TGCAGCGTTTCTCCAGGGAAGGGGGACACTGAAGCTTTCTTT. The entire variable domain, with the rest obtained from reference TRBV29-1 and TRBJ1-1, is as follows: SAVISQKPSRDICQRGTSLTIQCQVDSQVTMMFWYRQQPGQSLTLIATANQGSEATYESGFVIDKFPISRPNLTFSTLTVSNMSPEDSSIYLCSVSPGKGDTEAFFGQGTRLTVV.

V and J are TRBV7-2 and TRBJ2-1; 7 bases line up with TRBD1. The CDR3 has 15 residues. V lost 5 bases, J lost 9 bases, and 13 bases stayed unmatched. Germline assignment: CDR1 SGHTA and CDR2 FQGNSA. CDR3 nucleotides: TGTGCCAGCAGCACACAGGGGACCTATGTGAGTGAGCAGTTCTTC. Encoded protein: CASSTQGTYVSEQFF.

Concerning this clone: The sample has other DNA sequences that encode this CDR3 too. J is TRBJ1-1 and V is TRBV7-2; possible D gene TRBD1, 6 bases. In germline, CDR1 is SGHTA, CDR2 FQGNSA. This CDR3 is built from 14 residues. Trimming left V 1 base short and J 1 base short, with 7 bases between. The CDR3 coding sequence is TGTGCCAGCAGCTTAGGAGGGGGGAACACTGAAGCTTTCTTT. Amino acid sequence: CASSLGGGNTEAFF.